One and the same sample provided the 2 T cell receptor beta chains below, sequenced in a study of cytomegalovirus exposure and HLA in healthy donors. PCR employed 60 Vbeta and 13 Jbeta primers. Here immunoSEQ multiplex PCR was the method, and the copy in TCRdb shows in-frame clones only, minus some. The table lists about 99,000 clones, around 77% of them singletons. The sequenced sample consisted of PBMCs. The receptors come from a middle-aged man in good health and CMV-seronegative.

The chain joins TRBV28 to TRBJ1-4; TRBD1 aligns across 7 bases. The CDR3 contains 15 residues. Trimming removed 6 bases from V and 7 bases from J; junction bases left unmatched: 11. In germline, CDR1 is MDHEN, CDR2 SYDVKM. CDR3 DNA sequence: TGTGCCAGCAGGGGATGGACAGGTGATAGTGAAAAACTGTTTTTT. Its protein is CASRGWTGDSEKLFF.

The CDR3 sequence: CASSFGLAGSSSYEQYF. The CDR3, as DNA: TGCGCCAGCAGCTTTGGGCTAGCGGGGTCCAGCTCCTACGAGCAGTACTTC. The genes are TRBV5-1 and TRBJ2-7; 9 nucleotides agree with TRBD2. Germline V gene data show CDR1 as SGHRS and CDR2 as YFSETQ. The trim removed 2 bases at V and 0 bases at J, leaving 9 bases unmatched. This CDR3 is built from 17 residues.